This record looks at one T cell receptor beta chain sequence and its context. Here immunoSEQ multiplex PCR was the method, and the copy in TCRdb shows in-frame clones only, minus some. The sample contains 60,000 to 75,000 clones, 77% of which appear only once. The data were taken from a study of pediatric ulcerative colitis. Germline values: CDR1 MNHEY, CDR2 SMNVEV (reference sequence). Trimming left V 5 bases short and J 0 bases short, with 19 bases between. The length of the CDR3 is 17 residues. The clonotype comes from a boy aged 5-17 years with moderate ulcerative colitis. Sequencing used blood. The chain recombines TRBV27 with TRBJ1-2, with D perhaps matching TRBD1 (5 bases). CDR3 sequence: CASSTGLAKLTNYGYTF. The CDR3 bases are TGTGCCAGCAGTACAGGTCTTGCTAAACTCACTAACTATGGCTACACCTTC.